Detailed here is one TCR beta chain. TCRdb keeps only in-frame clones here, not all; method: immunoSEQ multiplex PCR. Of around 250,000 clones detected, 86% appear once; the ten largest clones hold around 3%. The data are from a study of blood T cell repertoires in COVID-19. Study-wide background: In each case, the material was cDNA or gDNA derived from T cells, B-cell-depleted T cells, or PBMCs.

This CDR3 has 15 amino acids. The V gene's germline CDR1 is SEHNR and CDR2 FQNEAQ (reference sequence). V shed 0 bases and J shed 6 bases, with 14 bases lying between them. Sample: peripheral blood. This chain connects TRBV7-9 to TRBJ1-2; TRBD1 might be the D (5 bases). The receptor comes from a woman aged 25 to 39 with active or convalescent COVID-19. The CDR3 nucleotides are TGTGCCAGCAGCTTAGCGCGGTGGCAGGGCGATGGCTACACCTTC. It yields the protein CASSLARWQGDGYTF.